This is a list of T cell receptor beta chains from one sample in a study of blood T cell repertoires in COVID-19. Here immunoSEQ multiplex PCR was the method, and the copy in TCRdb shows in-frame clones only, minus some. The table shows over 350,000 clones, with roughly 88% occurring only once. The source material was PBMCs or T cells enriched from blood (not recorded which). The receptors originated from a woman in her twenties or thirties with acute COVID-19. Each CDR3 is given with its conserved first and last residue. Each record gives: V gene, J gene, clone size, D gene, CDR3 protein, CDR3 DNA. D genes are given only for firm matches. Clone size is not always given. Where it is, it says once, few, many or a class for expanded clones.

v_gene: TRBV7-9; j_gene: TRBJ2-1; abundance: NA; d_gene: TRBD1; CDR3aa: CASSLEGSAQGRNEQFF; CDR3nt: TGTGCCAGCAGCTTAGAAGGTTCGGCACAGGGGCGGAATGAGCAGTTCTTC
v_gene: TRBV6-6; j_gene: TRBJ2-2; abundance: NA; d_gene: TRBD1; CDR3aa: CASSYFRDRGPELFF; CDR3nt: TGTGCCAGCAGTTACTTCCGGGACAGGGGGCCGGAGCTGTTTTTT
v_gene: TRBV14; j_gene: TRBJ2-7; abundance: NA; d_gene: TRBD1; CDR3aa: CASSPFQTGGVEQYF; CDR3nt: TGTGCCAGCAGCCCATTTCAGACAGGGGGCGTCGAGCAGTACTTC
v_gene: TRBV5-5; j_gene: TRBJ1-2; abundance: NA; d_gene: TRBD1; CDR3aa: CASSSQGGGYGYTF; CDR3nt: TGTGCCAGCAGCTCCCAGGGGGGAGGCTATGGCTACACCTTC
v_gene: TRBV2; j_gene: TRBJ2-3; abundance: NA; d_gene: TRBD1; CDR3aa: CASSVDRVRDTQYF; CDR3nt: TGTGCCAGCAGTGTCGACAGGGTCAGAGATACGCAGTATTTT
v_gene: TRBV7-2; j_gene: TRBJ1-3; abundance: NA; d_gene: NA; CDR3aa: CASSPMNGARTIYF; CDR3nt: TGTGCCAGCAGCCCCATGAATGGAGCACGCACCATATATTTT
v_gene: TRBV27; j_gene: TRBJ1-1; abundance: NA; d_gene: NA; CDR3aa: CASLTFRGATGGNTEAFF; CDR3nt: TGTGCCAGCCTCACCTTTCGCGGGGCCACCGGGGGGAACACTGAAGCTTTCTTT
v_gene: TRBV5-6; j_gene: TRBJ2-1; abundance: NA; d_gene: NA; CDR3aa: CASSLEMRDYNEQFF; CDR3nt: TGTGCCAGCAGCTTGGAAATGAGGGACTACAATGAGCAGTTCTTC
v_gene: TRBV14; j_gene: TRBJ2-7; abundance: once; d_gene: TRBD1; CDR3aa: CASSQDQIVGQVYEQYF; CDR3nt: TGTGCCAGCAGCCAAGATCAGATAGTGGGACAGGTCTACGAGCAGTACTTC
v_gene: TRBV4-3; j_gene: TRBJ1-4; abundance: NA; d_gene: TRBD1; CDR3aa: CASSQVRQGREKLFF; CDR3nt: TGCGCCAGCAGCCAAGTCCGACAGGGTCGTGAAAAACTGTTTTTT
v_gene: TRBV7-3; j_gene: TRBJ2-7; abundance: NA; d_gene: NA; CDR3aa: CASSEAPGYEQYF; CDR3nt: TGTGCCAGCAGCGAAGCCCCAGGTTACGAGCAGTACTTC
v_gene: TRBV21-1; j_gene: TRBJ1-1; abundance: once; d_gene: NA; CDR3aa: CASSKGGTDRTEAFF; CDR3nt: TGTGCCAGCAGCAAAGGGGGGACTGACCGAACTGAAGCTTTCTTT
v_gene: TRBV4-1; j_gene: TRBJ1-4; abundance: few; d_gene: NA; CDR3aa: CASSHGGEWFENEKLFF; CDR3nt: TGCGCCAGCAGCCACGGAGGGGAGTGGTTTGAGAATGAAAAACTGTTTTTT
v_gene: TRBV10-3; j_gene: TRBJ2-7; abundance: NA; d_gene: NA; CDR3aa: CAIREAASYEQYF; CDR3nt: TGTGCCATCAGAGAGGCGGCTTCCTACGAGCAGTACTTC
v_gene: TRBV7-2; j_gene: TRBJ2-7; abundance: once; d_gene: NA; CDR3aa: CASSLNLDRYEQYF; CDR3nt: TGTGCCAGCAGCTTGAACCTGGACAGATACGAGCAGTACTTC
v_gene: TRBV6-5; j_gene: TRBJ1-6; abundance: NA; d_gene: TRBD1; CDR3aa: CASGQGNSPLHF; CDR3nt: TGTGCCAGCGGACAGGGTAATTCACCCCTCCACTTT
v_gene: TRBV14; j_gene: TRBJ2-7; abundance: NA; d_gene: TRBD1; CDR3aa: CASSQDLLADRDF; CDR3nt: TGTGCCAGCAGCCAAGATTTGTTAGCCGACAGGGATTTC
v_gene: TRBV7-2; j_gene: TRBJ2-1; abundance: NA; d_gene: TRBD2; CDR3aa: CASSTRIAGRGNEQFF; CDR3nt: TGTGCCAGCAGCACCCGAATAGCGGGGCGGGGGAATGAGCAGTTCTTC
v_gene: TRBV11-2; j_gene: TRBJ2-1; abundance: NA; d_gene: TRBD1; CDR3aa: CASSHGTGNNEQFF; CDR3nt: TGTGCCAGCAGCCACGGGACAGGGAACAATGAGCAGTTCTTC
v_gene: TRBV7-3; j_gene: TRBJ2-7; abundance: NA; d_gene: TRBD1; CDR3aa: CASSRDRDHEQYF; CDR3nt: TGTGCCAGCAGTCGCGACAGGGATCACGAGCAGTACTTC
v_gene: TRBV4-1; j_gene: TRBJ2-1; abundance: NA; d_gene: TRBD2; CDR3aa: CASNGLAGGPGEQFF; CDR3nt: TGCGCCAGCAATGGACTAGCGGGGGGGCCGGGTGAGCAGTTCTTC
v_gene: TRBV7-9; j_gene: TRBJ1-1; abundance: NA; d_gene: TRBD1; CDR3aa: CASSPPARGHDTEAFF; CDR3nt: TGTGCCAGCAGCCCGCCAGCAAGGGGGCATGACACTGAAGCTTTCTTT
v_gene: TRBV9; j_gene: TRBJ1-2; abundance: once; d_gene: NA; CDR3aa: CASSVGANYGYTF; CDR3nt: TGTGCCAGCAGCGTAGGGGCCAACTATGGCTACACCTTC
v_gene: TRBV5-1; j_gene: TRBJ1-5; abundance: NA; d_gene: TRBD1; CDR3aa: CASSPGTGGDQPQHF; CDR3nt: TGCGCCAGCAGCCCCGGGACAGGGGGCGATCAGCCCCAGCATTTT
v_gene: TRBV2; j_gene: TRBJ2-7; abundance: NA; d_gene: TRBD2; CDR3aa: CASRESSGSSYEQYF; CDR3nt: TGTGCCAGCAGGGAATCTAGCGGCAGCTCCTACGAGCAGTACTTC
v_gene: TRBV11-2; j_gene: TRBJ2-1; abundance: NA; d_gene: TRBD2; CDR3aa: CASSFRLADFDEQFF; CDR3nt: TGTGCCAGCAGCTTTAGACTAGCGGATTTCGATGAGCAGTTCTTC
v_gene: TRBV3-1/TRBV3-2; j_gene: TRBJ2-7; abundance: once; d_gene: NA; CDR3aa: CASSHVSRGRYEQYF; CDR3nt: TGTGCCAGCAGCCACGTCTCGAGAGGGAGGTACGAGCAGTACTTC
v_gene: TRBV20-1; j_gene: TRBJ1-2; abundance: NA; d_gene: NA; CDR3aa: CSASALGAGANYGYTF; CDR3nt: TGCAGTGCTAGTGCCTTGGGGGCAGGGGCGAACTATGGCTACACCTTC
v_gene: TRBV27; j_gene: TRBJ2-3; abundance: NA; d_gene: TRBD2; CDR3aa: CASSLSGGLSTDTQYF; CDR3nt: TGTGCCAGCAGTTTGAGCGGGGGGCTGAGCACAGATACGCAGTATTTT
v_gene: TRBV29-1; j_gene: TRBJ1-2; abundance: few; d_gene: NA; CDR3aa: CSVDRFDLNNYGYTF; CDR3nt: TGCAGCGTTGACCGGTTCGATTTAAATAACTATGGCTACACCTTC
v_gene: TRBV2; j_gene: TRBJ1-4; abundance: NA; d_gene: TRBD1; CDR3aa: CASSFPGQGGEKLFF; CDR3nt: TGTGCCAGCAGTTTCCCGGGACAGGGAGGAGAAAAACTGTTTTTT
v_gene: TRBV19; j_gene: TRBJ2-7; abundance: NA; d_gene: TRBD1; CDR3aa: CASSQGQGAGEQYF; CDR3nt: TGTGCCAGTAGCCAAGGACAGGGGGCCGGTGAGCAGTACTTC
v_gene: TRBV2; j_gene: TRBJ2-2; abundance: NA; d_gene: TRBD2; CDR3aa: CASAASGGRGGGELFF; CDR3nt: TGTGCCAGCGCAGCTAGCGGGGGGCGAGGTGGCGGGGAGCTGTTTTTT
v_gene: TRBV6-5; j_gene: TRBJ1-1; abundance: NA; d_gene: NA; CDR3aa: CASRRTLNTEAFF; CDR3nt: TGTGCCAGCAGGAGGACACTGAACACTGAAGCTTTCTTT
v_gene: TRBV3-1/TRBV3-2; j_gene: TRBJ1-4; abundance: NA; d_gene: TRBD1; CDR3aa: CASSQSSIGPWTGGMEKLFF; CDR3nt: TGTGCCAGCAGCCAGTCCTCGATCGGGCCATGGACAGGGGGTATGGAAAAACTGTTTTTT
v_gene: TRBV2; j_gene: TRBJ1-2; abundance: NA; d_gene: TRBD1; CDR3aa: CASSGTGGVNGYTF; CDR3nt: TGTGCCAGCAGTGGGACAGGGGGCGTTAATGGCTACACCTTC
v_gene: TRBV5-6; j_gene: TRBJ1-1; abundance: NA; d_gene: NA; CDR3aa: CASSLAGRGTEAFF; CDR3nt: TGTGCCAGCAGCTTGGCGGGGAGAGGCACTGAAGCTTTCTTT